Given below is one TCR beta chain in context. In this sample, this clonotype turned up many times. This clone's antigen is unknown. No much larger clonotype is one base removed from it; base qualities were not supplied. Reading the germline V gene gives CDR1 SQVTM and CDR2 ANQGSEA. V is cut by 3 bases and J by 4 bases, and the space between the germline ends is 7 bases. The CDR3 runs 12 amino acids, cysteine and phenylalanine included. The retained sequence is limited to the CDR3, 36 bases, with the frame set at the first base. This specimen belongs to a study of spatial heterogeneity in lung cancer (dated by TCRdb to the late 2010s). About the study as a whole: Beta-chain transcripts were consistently detected in greater numbers than alpha-chain transcripts, which likely reflected higher beta-chain transcript abundance. At surgery, both alpha and beta chains were TCR-sequenced in under 250 tumor regions, some 64 matched nontumor lung samples and 56 PBMC samples. TCR transcript counts in tumor regions correlated strongly with a T cell transcriptional module score from matched bulk RNA-seq. The study linked features of the TCR repertoire to counts of nonsynonymous mutations, which were determined by whole-exome sequencing of tumor tissue. In the raw uncorrected reads, each unique combination of TCR and UMI appeared more than ten times on average. TCR alpha and beta repertoires were quantitatively compared across multiple tumor regions, matched nontumor lung and blood in non-small cell lung cancer.

Taken with the paper, the label for time point translates to: sample taken at primary tumor resection. Samples were obtained from 72 patients with early-stage, untreated non-small cell lung cancer from the lung TRACERx cohort. TCR sequencing used whole RNA extracted from tumor and nontumor lung tissue, or from cryopreserved PBMC samples, without cell sorting. Only patients for whom sufficient RNA was available from at least two tumor regions were selected for TCR sequencing. Before being selected, tumor and adjacent nontumor lung specimens were reviewed by a lung pathologist. Receptor amplification or capture employed 5' RACE. Sequencing was carried out with a NextSeq 500. The TCR library protocol attached a unique molecular identifier to each TCR cDNA molecule to allow correction of PCR and sequencing errors. On the study's bioinformatics: TCR identification, UMI-based error correction and CDR3 extraction were performed with Decombinator tools. TCRs above a frequency of 2 per 1,000, corresponding to the top 1% of the tumor frequency distribution, were defined as expanded. Expanded tumor TCRs statistically deemed absent (corrected P<0.05) from at least one tumor region were classed as regional, and all other expanded tumor TCRs were classed as ubiquitous. Each repertoire was subsampled 100 times to 5,000 TCRs, after which Renyi diversity was computed with the R vegan package. CDR3 similarity networks were built from amino acid triplet string-kernel similarity, with CDR3s being connected when pairwise similarity was above 0.82. TCRdb cleaned the public reads at Q25 with fastp, built clones with MiXCR and kept in-frame beta chains. Rows merge per CDR3 protein into single entries with the most common DNA and genes. The V and J calls were not made by the authors but by TCRdb's processing. Here the sample has approximately 8,800 distinct CDR3 sequences; 5% to 6.5% occur a single time. The top ten constitute around 24% of the sample.

The paper as a whole reports these results and caveats: The count of ubiquitous expanded TCRs correlated with the count of ubiquitous nonsynonymous mutations, and the count of regional expanded TCRs correlated with the count of regional nonsynonymous mutations. Additional single-cell paired TCR alpha and beta sequencing was considered necessary to confirm, at a functional level, the hypothesis that regional TCRs recognize regional mutations. TCR-seq coverage of tumor T cells was estimated at only roughly 6.6% for alpha chains and around 13% for beta chains. The tumor nonsynonymous mutation count correlated with the number of expanded alpha and beta TCRs within the tumor.

The sequenced sample was lung tumor tissue, obtained at surgery. The chain is assembled from TRBV29-1 and TRBJ2-1; tentative D gene TRBD1, with 5 bases matching. This TCR came from a male donor with early-stage non-small cell lung cancer. In nucleotide form, the sequence is TGCAGCGTTGACAGGGAATACAATGAGCAGTTCTTC. This codes for CSVDREYNEQFF.